This T cell receptor (beta chain) was found in a study of blood T cell repertoires in COVID-19. CDR3 size: 12 residues. V gave up 3 bases and J gave up 10 bases, with 12 bases separating them. Germline lookup yields CDR1 KGHSH and CDR2 LQKENI. In the original workflow: Scientists estimated how many nucleated cells there were by amplifying reference gene primers. Some clones are missing from TCRdb's copy, which holds only in-frame ones; the method was immunoSEQ multiplex PCR. The DNA was the basis for D and trimming; V, J and clone size are from that table. The profile shows 200,000 to 300,000 clones, 88% of them singletons. Those enrolled, adults aged roughly 18 to 90 years, came from about two dozen US areas. Which cohort a participant joined came from the clinical history participants gave.

The receptor's source is a woman in her forties with acute COVID-19. Material: PBMCs or T cells enriched from blood (not recorded which). The J gene is TRBJ1-1, the V gene TRBV18, with a possible D match to TRBD1 (5 bases). Here the CDR3 DNA reads TGTGCCAGCTCACCTAACCTCGGGGGAGCTTTCTTT. Translation: CASSPNLGGAFF.